This T cell receptor beta chain was sequenced for a study of shared T cell receptors in the human thymus. TCRdb's copy holds only in-frame clones and misses some; the assay was immunoSEQ multiplex PCR. The sample carries a few hundred thousand clones, 85% to 95% recorded once. This CDR3 has 14 residues. CDR1 is MNHNY, CDR2 SVGAGI, per germline (reference sequence). The ends were cut back, 2 bases at V and 3 bases at J, with 10 bases in the middle. Source material: thymocytes. This chain links TRBV6-6 with TRBJ1-1; TRBD1 might be the D (5 bases). This sequence was found in a human donor. The chain's CDR3 is CASSYRDQDTEAFF. CDR3 bases: TGTGCCAGCAGTTACCGGGACCAAGACACTGAAGCTTTCTTT.